Here is one T cell receptor beta chain with its context. Its antigen has not been determined. It has no much larger one-base neighbor in the sample; base qualities were not kept. The data were taken from a study of blood T cell repertoires in COVID-19 (dated by TCRdb to 2020 to 2022). Study-wide context: The collaborator samples originated in the United States, Italy and Spain and spanned the acute and convalescent phases of COVID-19. The prospective study material was composed of cDNA or gDNA derived from T cells, B-cell-depleted T cells, or PBMCs. Subjects who had been exposed to COVID-19, were actively infected with it, or had recovered from it provided the deeply sampled blood TCRbeta repertoires that made up the dataset. The repertoires were released in a freely available public database intended as a resource for research on the immune response to SARS-CoV-2. Samples came from the ongoing ImmuneRACE study (first 160 participants) plus 1,254 subjects from 6 global collaborators. Sample metadata almost always included a de-identified subject ID, COVID-19 status, age in years and sex. HLA class I and class II types, where available, came from metadata supplied by the sample provider rather than from assay-based typing. The paper as a whole reports these results and caveats: The quantity of clinical and demographic metadata differed by source and by participant and was supplied without curation.

One collaborating source in Seattle enrolled patients while the patients were actively infected and followed the patients over time throughout the course of disease. Collaborating institutions collected whole blood in K2EDTA tubes following their own protocols. For TCRbeta analysis, collaborators shipped samples as frozen whole blood, isolated PBMCs, or DNA extracted from either of those sample types. TCRbeta CDR3 regions were amplified from genomic DNA using the immunoSEQ Assay, a bias-controlled multiplex PCR. On the authors' methods: The number of nucleated cells in each sample was estimated by amplification of reference gene primers within the assay. To quantify the absolute abundance of each unique TCRbeta CDR3 rearrangement, sequence reads were collapsed and filtered. Productive Simpson clonality was computed per sample as the square root of Simpson's diversity index over productive rearrangements. This immuneACCESS table, as held by TCRdb, lists in-frame sequences with V and J called but not all clones. Of the missing ones, under half trace to an unresolved V gene in checked studies; the others have no known cause. For V, J and clone size, that table is used; D and trimming come from the DNA. The sample records 150,000 to 200,000 clones, around 85% of which are singletons. The ten biggest clones cover over 9.5% of the sample.

From its cysteine to its phenylalanine, the CDR3 spans 15 amino acids. Left in the record is the CDR3 DNA by itself, 45 bases read in frame from the first base. Based on the germline V gene, the CDR1 and CDR2 sequences are MNHNS and SASEGT. Trimmed from V: 1 base; trimmed from J: 5 bases; junction bases lacking a gene match: 5. The chain is encoded by TRBV6-1 joined to TRBJ1-5, with TRBD1 matching 7 junction bases. Sequencing was done on a sample of peripheral blood. The sequence was collected from a woman aged 60 to 75 with COVID-19, enrolled during active disease. The nucleotide sequence is TGTGCCAGCAGTGAAGAGACAGGGAGCGATCAGCCCCAGCATTTT. It is translated as CASSEETGSDQPQHF.